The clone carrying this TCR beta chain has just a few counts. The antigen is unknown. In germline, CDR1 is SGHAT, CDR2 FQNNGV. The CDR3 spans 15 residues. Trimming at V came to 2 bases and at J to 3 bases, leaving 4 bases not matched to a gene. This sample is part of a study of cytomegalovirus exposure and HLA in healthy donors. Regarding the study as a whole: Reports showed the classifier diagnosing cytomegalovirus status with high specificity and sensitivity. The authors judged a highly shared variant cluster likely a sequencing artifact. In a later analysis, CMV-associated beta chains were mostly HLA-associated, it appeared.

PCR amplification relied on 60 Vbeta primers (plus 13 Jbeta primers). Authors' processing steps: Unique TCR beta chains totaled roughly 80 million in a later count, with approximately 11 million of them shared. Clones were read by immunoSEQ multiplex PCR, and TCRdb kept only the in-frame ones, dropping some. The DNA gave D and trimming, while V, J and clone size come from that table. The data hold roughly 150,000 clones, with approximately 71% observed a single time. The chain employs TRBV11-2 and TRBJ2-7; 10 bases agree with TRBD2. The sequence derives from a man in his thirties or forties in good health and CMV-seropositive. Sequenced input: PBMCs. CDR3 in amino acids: CASSLIPSGSYEQYF. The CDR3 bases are TGTGCCAGCAGCTTAATCCCTAGCGGGAGCTACGAGCAGTACTTC.